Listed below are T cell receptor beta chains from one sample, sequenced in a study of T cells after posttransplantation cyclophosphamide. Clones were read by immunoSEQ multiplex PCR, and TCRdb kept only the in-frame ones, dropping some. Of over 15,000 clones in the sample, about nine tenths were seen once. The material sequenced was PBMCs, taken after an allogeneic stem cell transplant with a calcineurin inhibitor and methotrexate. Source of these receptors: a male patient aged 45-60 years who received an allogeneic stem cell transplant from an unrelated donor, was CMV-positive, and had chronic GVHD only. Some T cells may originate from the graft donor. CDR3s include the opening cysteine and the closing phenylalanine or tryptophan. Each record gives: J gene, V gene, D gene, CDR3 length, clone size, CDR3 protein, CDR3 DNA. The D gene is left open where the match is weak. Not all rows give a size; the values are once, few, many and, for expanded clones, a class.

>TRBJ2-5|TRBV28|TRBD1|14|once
CASSNDRVGETQYF
TGTGCCAGCAGTAACGACAGGGTGGGAGAGACCCAGTACTTC
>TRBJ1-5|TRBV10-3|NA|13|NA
CATGVYSNQPQHF
TGTGCCACGGGAGTTTATAGCAATCAGCCCCAGCATTTT
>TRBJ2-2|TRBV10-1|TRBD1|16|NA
CASSEGDRGNTGELFF
TGCGCCAGCAGTGAAGGGGACAGGGGTAACACCGGGGAGCTGTTTTTT
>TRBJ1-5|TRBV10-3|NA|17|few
CAISESHRGSGNQPQHF
TGTGCCATCAGTGAGTCTCATCGGGGGTCGGGCAATCAGCCCCAGCATTTT
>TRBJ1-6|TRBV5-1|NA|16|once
CASSLSPRADDSPLHF
TGCGCCAGCAGCTTGTCTCCCAGGGCGGATGATTCACCCCTCCACTTT
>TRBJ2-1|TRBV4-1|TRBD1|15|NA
CASSLQGAGRNEQFF
TGCGCCAGCAGCCTTCAGGGGGCGGGCAGGAATGAGCAGTTCTTC
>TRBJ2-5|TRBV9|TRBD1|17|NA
CASSVAGTGEAQETQYF
TGTGCCAGCAGCGTGGCCGGGACAGGGGAGGCACAAGAGACCCAGTACTTC
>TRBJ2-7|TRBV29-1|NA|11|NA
CSVDGGYEQYF
TGCAGCGTTGACGGGGGCTACGAGCAGTACTTC
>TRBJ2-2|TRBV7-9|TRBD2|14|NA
CASSLEGRAGELFF
TGTGCCAGCAGCTTAGAAGGGAGGGCCGGGGAGCTGTTTTTT
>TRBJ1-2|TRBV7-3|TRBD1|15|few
CASSPQQGSYGGYTF
TGTGCCAGCAGCCCGCAACAGGGGAGCTACGGAGGCTACACCTTC
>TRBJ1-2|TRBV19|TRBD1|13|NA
CASSIDRGRGYTF
TGTGCCAGTAGCATAGACAGGGGGCGAGGCTACACCTTC
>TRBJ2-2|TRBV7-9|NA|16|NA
CASSLIVTKNTGELFF
TGTGCCAGCAGCTTAATAGTGACAAAGAACACCGGGGAGCTGTTTTTT
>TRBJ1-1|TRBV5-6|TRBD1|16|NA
CASSLALDGQVGRAFF
TGTGCCAGCAGCTTGGCCTTAGACGGACAGGTAGGGCGCGCTTTCTTT
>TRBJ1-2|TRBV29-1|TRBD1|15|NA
CSVLTGDKPNYGYTF
TGCAGCGTGCTGACAGGGGACAAACCTAACTATGGCTACACCTTC
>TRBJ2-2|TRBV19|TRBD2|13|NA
CASTGGAAGELFF
TGTGCCAGTACGGGGGGAGCCGCCGGGGAGCTGTTTTTT
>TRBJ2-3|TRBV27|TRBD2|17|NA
CASSAPGTSGSTDTQYF
TGTGCCAGCAGTGCCCCCGGGACTAGCGGAAGCACAGATACGCAGTATTTT
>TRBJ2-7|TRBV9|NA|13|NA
CASSVGDLDEQYF
TGTGCCAGCAGCGTAGGAGATCTCGACGAGCAGTACTTC
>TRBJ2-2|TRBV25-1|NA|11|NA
CASRTSGELFF
TGTGCCAGCAGAACATCCGGGGAGCTGTTTTTT
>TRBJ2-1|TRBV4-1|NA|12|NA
CASSQVGSEQFF
TGCGCCAGCAGCCAAGTAGGGAGTGAGCAGTTCTTC
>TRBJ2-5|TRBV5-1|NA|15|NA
CASSLEPGRGETQYF
TGCGCCAGCAGCTTGGAGCCGGGAAGGGGGGAGACCCAGTACTTC
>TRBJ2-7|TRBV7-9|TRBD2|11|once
CASSSGGEQYF
TGTGCCAGCAGCTCGGGGGGGGAGCAGTACTTC
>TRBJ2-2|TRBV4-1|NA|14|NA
CASSPYDGSGELFF
TGCGCCAGCAGCCCTTATGACGGGTCCGGGGAGCTGTTTTTT
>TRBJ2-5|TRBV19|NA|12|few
CASSGGRETQYF
TGTGCCAGTAGTGGGGGGAGGGAGACCCAGTACTTC
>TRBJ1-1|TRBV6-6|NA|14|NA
CAVIQGPLNTEAFF
TGTGCCGTGATACAGGGCCCTCTGAACACTGAAGCTTTCTTT
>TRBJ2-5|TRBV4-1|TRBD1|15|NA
CASSTTGQQQETQYF
TGCGCCAGCAGCACAACGGGACAGCAACAAGAGACCCAGTACTTC
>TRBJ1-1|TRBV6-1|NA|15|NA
CASSGVRGGNTEAFF
TGTGCCAGCAGTGGTGTAAGGGGGGGGAACACTGAAGCTTTCTTT
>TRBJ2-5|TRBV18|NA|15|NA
CASSPRVRTQETQYF
TGTGCCAGCTCACCACGCGTTAGAACCCAAGAGACCCAGTACTTC
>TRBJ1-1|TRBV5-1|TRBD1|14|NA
CASSRRTGNTEAFF
TGCGCCAGCAGTCGCCGGACAGGTAACACTGAAGCTTTCTTT
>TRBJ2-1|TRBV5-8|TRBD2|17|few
CASSKRTSGGRGNEQFF
TGTGCCAGCAGCAAGAGGACTAGCGGGGGGAGAGGGAATGAGCAGTTCTTC
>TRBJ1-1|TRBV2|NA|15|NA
CASSPGANMNTEAFF
TGTGCCAGCAGTCCGGGAGCAAACATGAACACTGAAGCTTTCTTT
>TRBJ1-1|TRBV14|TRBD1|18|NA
CASSPRGGQGVRNTEAFF
TGTGCCAGCAGCCCCCGCGGAGGGCAGGGGGTCAGGAACACTGAAGCTTTCTTT
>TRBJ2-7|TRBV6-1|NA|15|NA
CASTNLDKIFYEQYF
TGTGCCAGCACCAATTTGGACAAGATTTTCTACGAGCAGTACTTC
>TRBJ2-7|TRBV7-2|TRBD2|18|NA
CASSLLGTSGGKRLEQYF
TGTGCCAGCAGCTTACTCGGGACTAGCGGGGGGAAACGACTCGAGCAGTACTTC
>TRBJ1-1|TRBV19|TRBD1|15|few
CASSINPGQGTEAFF
TGTGCCAGTAGTATTAACCCGGGACAGGGGACTGAAGCTTTCTTT
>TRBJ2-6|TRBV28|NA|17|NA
CASSLPQGYAGANVLTF
TGTGCCAGCAGTTTACCCCAGGGGTATGCTGGGGCCAACGTCCTGACTTTC
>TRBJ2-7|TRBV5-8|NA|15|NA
CASSLVGLPGYEQYF
TGTGCCAGCAGCTTGGTCGGTCTTCCCGGGTACGAGCAGTACTTC
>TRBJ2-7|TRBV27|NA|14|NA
CASSLFPGVYEQYF
TGTGCCAGCAGTTTATTTCCCGGGGTCTACGAGCAGTACTTC
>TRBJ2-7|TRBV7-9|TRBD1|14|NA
CASRGTGDSYEQYF
TGTGCCAGCAGAGGGACAGGGGACTCCTACGAGCAGTACTTC
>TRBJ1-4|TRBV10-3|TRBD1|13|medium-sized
CATQDRANEKLFF
TGTGCCACCCAGGACAGGGCCAATGAAAAACTGTTTTTT
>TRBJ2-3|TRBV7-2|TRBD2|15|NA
CASSLVGLNLQTQYF
TGTGCCAGCAGCTTAGTGGGACTAAACCTTCAAACGCAGTATTTT
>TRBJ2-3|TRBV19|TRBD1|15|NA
CASSPGTGDTDTQYF
TGTGCCAGTAGCCCCGGGACAGGGGACACAGATACGCAGTATTTT
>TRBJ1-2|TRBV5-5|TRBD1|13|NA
CASSQQGVYGYTF
TGTGCCAGCAGCCAACAGGGGGTGTACGGCTACACCTTC
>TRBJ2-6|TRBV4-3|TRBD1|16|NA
CASSQQGGPGANVLTF
TGCGCCAGCAGCCAACAAGGGGGCCCTGGGGCCAACGTCCTGACTTTC